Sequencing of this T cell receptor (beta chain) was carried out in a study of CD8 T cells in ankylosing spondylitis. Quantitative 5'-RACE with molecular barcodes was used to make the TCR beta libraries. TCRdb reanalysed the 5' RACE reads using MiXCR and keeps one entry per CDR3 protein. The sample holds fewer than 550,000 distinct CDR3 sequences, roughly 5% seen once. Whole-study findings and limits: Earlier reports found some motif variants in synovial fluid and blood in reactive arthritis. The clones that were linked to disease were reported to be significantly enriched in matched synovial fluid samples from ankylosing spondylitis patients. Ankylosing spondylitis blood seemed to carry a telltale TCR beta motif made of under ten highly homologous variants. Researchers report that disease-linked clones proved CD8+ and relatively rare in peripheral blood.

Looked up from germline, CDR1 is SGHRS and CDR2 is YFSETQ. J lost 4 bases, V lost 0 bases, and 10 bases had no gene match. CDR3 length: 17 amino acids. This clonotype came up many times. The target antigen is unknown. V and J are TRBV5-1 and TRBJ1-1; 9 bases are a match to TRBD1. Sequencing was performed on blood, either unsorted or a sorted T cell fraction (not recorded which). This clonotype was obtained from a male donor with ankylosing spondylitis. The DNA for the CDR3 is TGCGCCAGCAGCTTGGCCGGGACAGGGTGGGAATCCACTGAAGCTTTCTTT. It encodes CASSLAGTGWESTEAFF.